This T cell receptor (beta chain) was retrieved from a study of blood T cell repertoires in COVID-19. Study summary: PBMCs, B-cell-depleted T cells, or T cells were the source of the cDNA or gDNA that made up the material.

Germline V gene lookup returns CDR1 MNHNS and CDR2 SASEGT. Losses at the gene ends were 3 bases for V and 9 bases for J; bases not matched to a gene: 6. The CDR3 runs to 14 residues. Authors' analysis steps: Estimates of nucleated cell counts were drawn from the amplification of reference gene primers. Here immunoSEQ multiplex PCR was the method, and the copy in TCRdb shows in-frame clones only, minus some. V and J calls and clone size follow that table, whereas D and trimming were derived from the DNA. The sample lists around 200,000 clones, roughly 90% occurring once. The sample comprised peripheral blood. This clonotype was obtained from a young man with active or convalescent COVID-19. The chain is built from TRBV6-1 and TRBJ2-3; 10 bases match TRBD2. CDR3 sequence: CASSESGREGTQYF. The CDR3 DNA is TGTGCCAGCAGTGAGAGCGGGAGGGAGGGAACGCAGTATTTT.